This T cell receptor (beta chain) was identified during a study of metastatic and nonmetastatic thyroid tumors (dated by TCRdb to 2019 to 2021). With respect to the entire study: The researchers compared repertoires between peripheral blood samples and tumor or nodule tissue samples from patients with malignant or benign thyroid disease. The study at large found these results: TCR beta diversity was reported as significantly higher in malignant tumors than in benign nodules, in both blood and tumor samples.

The germline V gene (reference sequence) yields DFQATT for CDR1 and SNEGSKA for CDR2. The CDR3, cysteine through phenylalanine, is 17 amino acids long. Solely the CDR3 DNA is kept, with 51 bases framed from the first base. The germline V and J ends show losses of 0 bases and 6 bases respectively, and no gene match explains 10 bases of the junction. Before undergoing thyroid surgery, none of the patients had been given any kind of treatment. Using T-cell receptor beta sequencing, the study looked back at clinical samples from patients collected from the early 2010s to the late 2010s. Library creation used PCR. TCRdb records Illumina HiSeq 4000 as the sequencer. High-throughput sequencing was used to profile the TCR beta-chain CDR3 region of every patient. In the source study's methods: CDR3 differences across clinicopathological groups were used to build a classifier for discriminating distant-metastatic papillary thyroid cancer patients. The Shannon index was used to measure repertoire diversity, and the Morisita-Horn index was used to measure how similar tumor and blood repertoires were. The public sequencing data were trimmed at Q25 with fastp and processed into clonotypes with MiXCR by TCRdb, which kept only in-frame beta chains. These V and J calls originate from TCRdb's pipeline instead of the authors' own analysis. This sample has 85,000 to 100,000 clones in its table, and 12% of those were observed once. The biggest ten clones account for about 11% of the sample.

This clone was observed many times. It lacks a known antigen. Per-nucleotide qualities are absent, and no much larger clonotype sits a single base away. The sequenced material came from blood. This clonotype was obtained from a female donor with papillary thyroid cancer or a benign thyroid nodule (not recorded which). Some clones in this sample may be carry-over from other donors' samples. In this chain, TRBV20-1 is recombined with TRBJ2-2; TRBD2 matches 10 bases in the middle. The nucleotides are TGCAGTGCTAGAGATGACGGGCTAGCGGGAGCCGCCGGGGAGCTGTTTTTT. Its protein is CSARDDGLAGAAGELFF.